This T cell receptor (beta chain) was identified during a study of shared clonotypes between healthy human individuals. Study observations and caveats: Specimens sampled were limited to blood, with tissue repertoires likely differing.

Notes on this clone: The antigen remains unidentified.

The CDR3 consists of 13 residues. The V and J ends lost 4 bases and 5 bases respectively, with 9 bases between them. The germline CDR1 and CDR2 sequences are KGHSH and LQKENI. Repertoires were generated with immunoSEQ multiplex PCR, while TCRdb's copy carries only in-frame clones and drops some. Among a few million clones listed, approximately 95% were seen once. Material: naive CD4+ T cells from PBMCs. Stated subset: CD45RA+ positively selected. The chain links TRBV18 to TRBJ2-1; tentatively, D is TRBD2 (6 bases). The receptor was isolated from a man aged 18 to 29 in good health. Some clones in this sample may be carry-over from other donors' samples. CDR3 in amino acids: CASSLGGDNEQFF. The CDR3 DNA sequence: TGTGCCAGCTCACTAGGAGGGGACAATGAGCAGTTCTTC.